Presented here are 15 T cell receptor beta chains from one specimen sequenced in a study of blood T cell repertoires in COVID-19. Assay used: immunoSEQ multiplex PCR; TCRdb lists only in-frame clones, some missing. The sample has more than 200,000 clones, around 90% seen once. Material: PBMCs or T cells enriched from blood (not recorded which). Every receptor here comes from a woman under 30 who had recovered from COVID-19.

The chain uses TRBV19 and TRBJ2-7, with 9 bases identical to TRBD2. Germline V lookup: CDR1 LNHDA, CDR2 SQIVND (reference sequence). The CDR3 consists of 15 residues. The V and J ends lost 5 bases and 6 bases, in that order; junction bases with no gene match: 11. The CDR3: CASSATHSGRSEQYF. The CDR3 DNA reads TGTGCCAGTAGTGCCACACATAGCGGGAGATCCGAGCAGTACTTC.

The gene calls are TRBV27 and TRBJ2-5; D may be TRBD1 (5 bases). V dropped 3 bases and J dropped 7 bases, with 12 bases sitting between them. CDR3 length: 13 amino acids. CDR1 MNHEY and CDR2 SMNVEV come from the germline V gene (reference sequence). The CDR3 loop is CASSFSGSGTQYF. CDR3 coding DNA: TGTGCCAGCAGTTTTTCAGGGTCGGGGACCCAGTACTTC.

This clone was picked up a small number of times. CDR3 nucleotide sequence: TGTGCCACCAGTGATCTACCAGGAGGTCAGCCCCAGCATTTT. Translating gives CATSDLPGGQPQHF. This chain connects TRBV24-1 to TRBJ1-5, with no clear D. The V gene lost 3 bases and the J gene lost 6 bases, with 11 bases spanning the gap. Germline CDR1 is KGHDR and CDR2 is SFDVKD. This CDR3 spans 14 amino acids.

The genes are TRBV19 and TRBJ2-2; perhaps TRBD1 as D (6 bases). Germline CDR1 is LNHDA and CDR2 is SQIVND (reference sequence). V lost 3 bases and J lost 4, with 12 bases in between. This CDR3 is built from 15 residues. CDR3 loop: CASSIESRGTGELFF. The CDR3 DNA follows: TGTGCCAGTAGTATTGAGTCCAGGGGCACCGGGGAGCTGTTTTTT.

The chain couples TRBV24-1 to TRBJ2-2, with D unresolved. Per the germline V gene, CDR1 is KGHDR and CDR2 is SFDVKD. The CDR3 has 13 residues. Trimming removed 4 bases from V and 8 bases from J, with 10 bases in between. CDR3 bases: TGTGCCACCAGTGAACTCGCTTGGGGGGAGCTGTTTTTT. Translation gives CATSELAWGELFF.

The CDR3 reads CASSTVEVSSGNTIYF. The CDR3 DNA is TGCGCCAGCAGTACCGTTGAGGTTAGCTCTGGAAACACCATATATTTT. The chain combines TRBV10-1 with TRBJ1-3, with no clear D. Trimming took 5 bases from V and 0 from J, leaving 14 bases between them. CDR3 length: 16 residues. Per the germline V gene, CDR1 is WNHNN and CDR2 is SYGVQD (reference sequence).

The chain uses TRBV27 and TRBJ2-2, with 10 bases identical to TRBD2. This CDR3 has 14 amino acids. Per germline, CDR1 MNHEY and CDR2 SMNVEV (reference sequence). V shed 7 bases and J 6 bases; nucleotides not matched to a gene: 5. The CDR3 coding sequence is TGTGCCAGCAAGACACTAGCGGGGCCCGGGGAGCTGTTTTTT. Its protein is CASKTLAGPGELFF.

This clone was found once. The V and J genes are TRBV19 and TRBJ2-2, with 10 bases lining up with TRBD1. The germline CDR1 and CDR2 sequences are LNHDA and SQIVND (reference sequence). V was clipped by 6 bases and J by 1 base; unmatched bases: 2. CDR3 length: 15 amino acids. The chain's CDR3 is CASRRTGGNTGELFF. CDR3 nucleotides: TGTGCCAGTAGACGGACAGGGGGGAACACCGGGGAGCTGTTTTTT.

V and J are TRBV9 and TRBJ2-7; the match to TRBD2 covers 8 bases. The trim removed 3 bases at V and 3 bases at J, leaving 8 bases unmatched. Germline V gives CDR1 SGDLS, CDR2 YYNGEE. The CDR3 totals 15 residues. In DNA, the CDR3 is TGTGCCAGCAGCGGACAGCCGGGACTAGGCTACGAGCAGTACTTC. Amino acids: CASSGQPGLGYEQYF.

The chain recombines TRBV4-3 with TRBJ2-2; the match to TRBD2 covers 12 bases. The CDR3 is 16 amino acids. V lost 2 bases and J lost 5; bases outside the gene matches: 3. Germline V gives CDR1 LGHNA, CDR2 YSLEER. In DNA form, the CDR3 reads TGCGCCAGCAGCCAAACTAGCGGGGGGTTAACCGGGGAGCTGTTTTTT. Translated, it gives CASSQTSGGLTGELFF.

The V call is TRBV4-1, the J call TRBJ2-3; a possible D gene is TRBD1 (6 bases). With 4 bases removed from V and 5 bases from J, the gap between germline ends came to 19 bases. CDR1 is MGHRA, CDR2 YSYEKL, per germline. The CDR3 has 16 amino acids. CDR3 residues: CASSPYRDTEGDTQYF. The CDR3 DNA sequence: TGCGCCAGCAGCCCGTACCGGGACACCGAAGGAGATACGCAGTATTTT.

The chain couples TRBV7-2 to TRBJ1-5; D gene uncertain. The CDR3 runs 12 residues. With 5 bases removed from V and 5 bases from J, the gap between germline ends came to 7 bases. Germline-derived CDR1 and CDR2 are SGHTA and FQGNSA. CDR3 residues: CASSPPDQPQHF. The CDR3 DNA reads as TGTGCCAGCAGCCCTCCAGATCAGCCCCAGCATTTT. Complete variable domain (other parts from reference TRBV7-2 and TRBJ1-5): GAGVSQSPSNKVTEKGKDVELRCDPISGHTALYWYRQSLGQGLEFLIYFQGNSAPDKSGLPSDRFSAERTGGSVSTLTIQRTQQEDSAVYLCASSPPDQPQHFGDGTRLSIL.

This chain links TRBV19 with TRBJ2-7; TRBD1 agrees at 10 bases. With V trimmed by 8 bases and J by 2 bases, 6 bases remained unmatched. Per the germline V gene, CDR1 is LNHDA and CDR2 is SQIVND (reference sequence). The CDR3 sequence is 14 residues long. The CDR3 DNA follows: TGTGCCAGTGCACAGGGGACAGGGGCCTACGAGCAGTACTTC. This gives the protein CASAQGTGAYEQYF.

The rearrangement links TRBV5-1 to TRBJ2-5, with 7 bases fitting TRBD2. After removal of 7 bases from V and 5 bases from J, the junction contained 11 bases not matched to a gene. The CDR3 extends over 14 amino acids. Germline-derived CDR1 and CDR2 are SGHRS and YFSETQ. CDR3 bases: TGCGCCAGCGCGTCGGGCGGGGAGGGCGAGACCCAGTACTTC. Residues: CASASGGEGETQYF.

The rearrangement links TRBV7-3 to TRBJ2-3; 8 nucleotides agree with TRBD2. The length of the CDR3 is 16 residues. Germline values: CDR1 SGHTA, CDR2 FQGTGA. V trimming: 5 bases; J trimming: 2 bases; junction bases outside the gene matches: 9. CDR3 loop: CASSHRGGPTTDTQYF. The CDR3 bases are TGTGCCAGCAGCCACCGCGGGGGGCCGACCACAGATACGCAGTATTTT.